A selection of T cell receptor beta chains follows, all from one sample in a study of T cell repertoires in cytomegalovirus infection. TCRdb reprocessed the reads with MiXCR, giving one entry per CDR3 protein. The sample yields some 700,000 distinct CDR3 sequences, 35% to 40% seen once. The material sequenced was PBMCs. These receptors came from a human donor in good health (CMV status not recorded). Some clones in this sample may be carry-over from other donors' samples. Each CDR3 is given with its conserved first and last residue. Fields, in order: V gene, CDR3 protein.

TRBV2	CASRVRPGDYEQYF
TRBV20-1	CSARDGGKLFF
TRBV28	CASSLSDSRGEQFF
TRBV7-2	CASSSTGRSYEQYF
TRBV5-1	CTSSLVSGLGNTEAFF
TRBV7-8	CASSLAARGGNTEAFF
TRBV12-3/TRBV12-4	CASSFPGTDEKLFF
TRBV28	CASSYPDGDQPQHF
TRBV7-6	CASSLVQGASLPNVLTF
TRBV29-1	CGVMGQGAYEQYF
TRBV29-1	CSVVLPGLNYGYTF
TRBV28	CASSLQGRRSQPQHF
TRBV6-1	CASSALQGTYGYTF
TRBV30	CAWETDFYGYTF
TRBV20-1	CRPGGDYGYTF
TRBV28	CASSLKVHSGYTF
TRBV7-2	CASSLAFTGNGYTF
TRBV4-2	CASSQGFSEEGVYGYTF
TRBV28	CASSLPRDRIYEQYF
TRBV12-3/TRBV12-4	CASSRTHAMPQHF
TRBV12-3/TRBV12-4	CASSQGRQNTGELFF
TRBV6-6	CASNKEYSAFF
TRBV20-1	CSAIRPRDSSGNTIYF
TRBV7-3	CASSLVRPWGTDTQYF
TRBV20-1	CSARDSWGGSYNEQFF
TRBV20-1	CSARETGTRFFGTNEKLFF
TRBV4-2	CASSQDRGPQDNSNQPQHF